The 27 T cell receptor beta chains below come from one sample, sequenced in a study of tumor-infiltrating lymphocytes in primary liver carcinoma. Both RNA and DNA were isolated together from around 20-30 mg of bulk tissue that had not been sorted. From approximately 530 ng of total RNA, TCR beta-specific cDNA was reverse-transcribed using a constant-region primer. Three nested multiplex PCR rounds, a slightly modified ARM-PCR method, built the TCR beta libraries. TRBV1-TRBV30 forward and Cbeta reverse primers drove the first two roughly 9-cycle rounds. MiXCR was run by TCRdb on the multiplex PCR reads, yielding one entry per CDR3 protein. Of 20,000 to 25,000 distinct CDR3 sequences in the sample, around 80% were seen once. Sequenced input: liver tumor tissue from sampling region 2. This sample's subset: tumor region T2, inferior pole. These receptor sequences come from a woman in her 30s with primary liver carcinoma and hepatitis B virus infection.

Points on this clonotype: Likely a read error: the CDR3 ends without its conserved phenylalanine or tryptophan. The chain has TRBV6-5 and TRBJ2-7; D gene ambiguous. The CDR3 is 13 residues long. Germline loops: CDR1 MNHEY, CDR2 SVGAGI. The CDR3 spells CASSYDSDYEQYL. DNA of the CDR3: TGTGCCAGTAGTTACGACTCAGACTACGAGCAGTACCTC.

The genes are TRBV11-2 and TRBJ2-7, with unresolved D. The germline V gene encodes CDR1 SGHAT and CDR2 FQNNGV. The V gene lost 7 bases and the J gene lost 3 bases, with 13 bases spanning the gap. This CDR3 region has 13 residues. DNA of the CDR3: TGTGCCAGCATTTTAGGCTCTAACTACGAGCAGTACTTC. Translating gives CASILGSNYEQYF.

The CDR3 sequence is CASSQECLGQGGPREQYF. CDR3 sequence (DNA): TGTGCCAGCAGCCAGGAATGCCTAGGACAAGGGGGACCGCGCGAGCAGTACTTC. The chain joins TRBV4-2 to TRBJ2-7, with D maybe TRBD1 (6 bases). V was shortened by 3 bases and J by 6 bases, with 27 bases between the two germline ends. The CDR3 is 18 amino acids. Germline V gene lookup returns CDR1 LGHNA and CDR2 YNFKEQ.

On this clonotype: One end of the junction is discordant with germline, which a read error may explain. The chain uses TRBV4-2 and TRBJ2-7, with D possibly called TRBD1 or TRBD2 (5 bases each). The CDR3 has 17 residues. In germline, CDR1 is LGHNA, CDR2 YNFKEQ. The CDR3 sequence is CASSQYDYSRAAHEQYF. CDR3 DNA: TGCGCCAGCAGCCAATATGACTATAGCAGGGCCGCCCACGAGCAGTACTTC.

As regards this clonotype: Germline and junction disagree at one end, which may indicate a read error. The J gene is TRBJ2-7, the V gene TRBV28, with D possibly matching TRBD2 (6 bases). CDR3 length equals 16 residues. Germline V lookup: CDR1 MDHEN, CDR2 SYDVKM. As DNA, the CDR3 is TGTGCCAGTAATTCAGAGCCTTGCGGGGTATCCTACAAGCAGTACTTC. Its protein is CASNSEPCGVSYKQYF.

Comment on this clonotype: The junction does not match germline at one end; this may be a read error. The chain combines TRBV11-2 with TRBJ1-2, with D unresolved. Germline values: CDR1 SGHAT, CDR2 FQNNGV. The CDR3 covers 16 residues. The CDR3 DNA is TGTGCTAGCAGCCCACGAGGCGGGAATTGGAGCTACGGCTACACCTTC. Its translation is CASSPRGGNWSYGYTF. The whole variable domain, remainder taken from reference TRBV11-2 and TRBJ1-2, is EAGVAQSPRYKIIEKRQSVAFWCNPISGHATLYWYQQILGQGPKLLIQFQNNGVVDDSQLPKDRFSAERLKGVDSTLKIQPAKLEDSAVYLCASSPRGGNWSYGYTFGSGTRLTVV.

With respect to this clonotype: One end of the junction fails to match germline, which may point to a read error. This chain joins TRBV6-6 and TRBJ2-4; D unclear. The CDR3 is 12 residues long. Germline-derived CDR1 and CDR2 are MNHNY and SVGAGI (reference sequence). The CDR3 DNA sequence: TGTGCCAACAGTCCCTTCAAAAACCTTCAGTACTTC. Its protein product is CANSPFKNLQYF.

V usage is TRBV6-5 and J usage is TRBJ2-2; 8 nucleotides align to TRBD1. After removal of 7 bases from V and 7 bases from J, the junction contained 11 bases not matched to a gene. Per germline, CDR1 MNHEY and CDR2 SVGAGI. The CDR3 is 15 residues long. CDR3 sequence: CASNPWTGFSGELFF. The CDR3 coding sequence is TGTGCCAGCAATCCGTGGACAGGGTTCAGCGGGGAGCTGTTTTTT.

Worth noting for this clonotype: At one of its ends the junction is not consistent with the germline gene, which may arise from a read error. The chain links TRBV5-4 to TRBJ1-2; no reliable D call. The CDR3 is 13 residues long. Per germline, CDR1 SGHNT and CDR2 YYREEE (reference sequence). CDR3 sequence reads: CASSPFRDYDYSF. CDR3 in DNA: TGTGCCAGCAGTCCATTCCGCGACTATGACTACAGCTTC.

This clonotype appeared once. This sequence may be a read error, since a much larger clone differs from it by one base. The chain couples TRBV7-9 to TRBJ2-2, with unresolved D. CDR3 size: 12 residues. CDR1 is SEHNR and CDR2 is FQNEAQ in the germline V gene (reference sequence). This CDR3 is CANSTSVGELFF. The CDR3 nucleotides read TGTGCCAACAGCACAAGTGTCGGGGAGCTGTTTTTT. Based on the CDR3 plus reference TRBV7-9 and TRBJ2-2, the full variable domain is DTGVSQNPRHKITKRGQNVTFRCDPISEHNRLYWYRQTLGQGPEFLTYFQNEAQLEKSRLLSDRFSAERPKGSFSTLEIQRTEQGDSAMYLCANSTSVGELFFGEGSRLTVL.

With regard to this clonotype: Lacking the conserved final phenylalanine or tryptophan, this CDR3 likely reflects a read error. V is TRBV5-6 and J is TRBJ2-2, with D uncertain. Trimming removed 0 bases at V and 8 bases at J, with 14 bases between. Germline V gene sequence: CDR1 SGHDT, CDR2 YYEEEE. The CDR3 has 15 amino acids. The CDR3, as DNA: TGTGCCAGCAGCTTGGCACGCAGTGTCACGGGGGAGCTGTTTCTT. Translated, it gives CASSLARSVTGELFL.

The chain employs TRBV11-2 and TRBJ2-3, with a tentative D call TRBD2 (6 bases). The CDR3 consists of 14 residues. Germline V gene data show CDR1 as SGHAT and CDR2 as FQNNGV. Trimming took 7 bases from V and 2 from J, leaving 13 bases between them. CDR3 nucleotides: TGTGCCAGCAACCTGGGACTGTCCACAGATACGCAGTATTTT. It yields the protein CASNLGLSTDTQYF.

This chain connects TRBV12-3 or TRBV12-4 to TRBJ2-1; maybe TRBD2 (5 bases). This CDR3 has 15 residues. V lost 6 bases, J lost 9 bases, and 21 bases lay in between. Here the CDR3 reads CASSLPGNSGLEQFF. CDR3 nucleotide sequence: TGTGCCAGCAGCCTGCCCGGGAACAGCGGACTTGAGCAGTTCTTC.

Comments on this clonotype: Its ends do not fully match the called genes, so a read error is possible. The V call is TRBV11-1, the J call TRBJ2-7; D remains unclear. Germline assignment: CDR1 SGHAT and CDR2 FQDESV (reference sequence). The CDR3 consists of 14 residues. The CDR3 here is CASSLAKASYEQQF. CDR3 DNA sequence: TGTGCCAGCAGCTTAGCGAAGGCCTCCTACGAGCAGCAATTC.

For this clonotype: The junction departs from the called germline gene at one end, perhaps through a read error. V is TRBV4-3 and J is TRBJ2-3, with TRBD2 matching 11 bases. Germline loops: CDR1 LGHNA, CDR2 YSLEER. This CDR3 region has 18 residues. The CDR3 loop is CASSQEGIAGGPRDTQYF. CDR3 bases: TGCGCCAGCAGCCAAGAAGGTATAGCGGGAGGGCCAAGAGATACGCAGTACTTT.

Judged by abundance, this clonotype is medium-sized. In nucleotides, the CDR3 is TGCAGCGTTCTCAGCAGGAGAACCACTGAAGCTTTCTTT. The encoded protein is CSVLSRRTTEAFF. The chain employs TRBV29-1 and TRBJ1-1; D uncertain. The CDR3 extends over 13 amino acids. The V gene lost 5 bases and the J gene lost 4 bases, with 14 bases spanning the gap. Germline CDR1 reads SQVTM; CDR2 reads ANQGSEA.

This chain joins TRBV29-1 and TRBJ1-2; TRBD1 might be the D (6 bases). Germline V gene lookup returns CDR1 SQVTM and CDR2 ANQGSEA. Between the trimmed V and J ends, which lost 4 bases and 7 bases, there was a span of 19 bases. CDR3 length equals 14 residues. The CDR3 reads CSVVRTENLGGYTF. CDR3 sequence (DNA): TGCAGCGTTGTTCGGACAGAGAACTTGGGTGGCTACACCTTC.

This chain joins TRBV11-2 and TRBJ1-2; the D gene is possibly TRBD1 (5 bases). Deletions cut 5 bases from V and 6 bases from J, with 22 bases between. The length of the CDR3 is 16 residues. The V gene's germline CDR1 is SGHAT and CDR2 FQNNGV. The CDR3, as DNA: TGTGCCAGCAGCCCACGAGGCAGGGATCGGAGCCATGGCTACACCTTC. It codes for CASSPRGRDRSHGYTF.

This clonotype appeared a single time. The V call is TRBV6-5, the J call TRBJ2-7, with D perhaps matching TRBD2 (5 bases). Per germline, CDR1 MNHEY and CDR2 SVGAGI. The CDR3 loop spans 15 amino acids. V gave up 11 bases and J gave up 0 bases, with 20 bases separating them. The CDR3 DNA reads TGTGCCGGCTGTTACAAGGACTGCAGCTCCTACGAGCAGTACTTC. Translated, it gives CAGCYKDCSSYEQYF.

Comment on this clonotype: One end of the junction does not line up with germline, which may come from a read error. This chain links TRBV10-3 with TRBJ2-3; D might be TRBD1 (6 bases). Germline V gene sequence: CDR1 ENHRY, CDR2 SYGVKD. This CDR3 spans 15 amino acids. The CDR3 loop reads CAICEPETGADTQYF. Here the CDR3 DNA reads TGTGCCATCTGTGAACCCGAGACAGGTGCCGATACGCAGTATTTT.

The gene calls are TRBV12-3 or TRBV12-4 and TRBJ2-3, with a possible D match to TRBD1 (6 bases). V was clipped by 7 bases and J by 6 bases, with 20 bases between them. This CDR3 is built from 15 residues. In DNA, the CDR3 is TGTGCCAGCACCCTCAGGGGTGCTAACGGGGATACGCAGTATTTT. Translating gives CASTLRGANGDTQYF.

The CDR3 DNA reads TGTGCAAGGAATTACCAGGGGTCGACTGAAGCTTTCTTT. Amino acid sequence: CARNYQGSTEAFF. The chain uses TRBV6-2 or TRBV6-3 and TRBJ1-1; D may be TRBD1 (6 bases). CDR1 and CDR2 from the germline V gene are MNHEY and SVGEGT. The CDR3 consists of 13 residues.

A remark on this clonotype: The junction departs from germline at one end; a sequencing error may be responsible. This chain joins TRBV28 and TRBJ1-6; no firm D call. Germline V gene lookup returns CDR1 MDHEN and CDR2 SYDVKM. The CDR3 loop spans 14 amino acids. The CDR3: CASSGLSGASPLQF. The CDR3 nucleotides are TGTGCCAGCAGTGGATTATCTGGAGCTTCACCCCTCCAGTTT.

This clonotype was counted ten times or more. This sequence joins TRBV18 and TRBJ2-7; 7 bases line up with TRBD1. The germline CDR1 and CDR2 sequences are KGHSH and LQKENI. V shed 1 base, J shed 2 bases, and the junction held 5 bases outside the gene matches. This CDR3 contains 15 residues. The CDR3 region has the DNA TGTGCCAGCTCACCACAGGGGGCGGCGGCCTACGAGCAGTACTTC. This encodes CASSPQGAAAYEQYF.

J is TRBJ2-5 and V is TRBV29-1; D tentatively fits TRBD1 or TRBD2 (5 bases each). This CDR3 region has 15 residues. Per germline, CDR1 SQVTM and CDR2 ANQGSEA. The CDR3 protein is CGIETGRGVKETQYF. In DNA form, the CDR3 reads TGCGGCATTGAAACCGGAAGGGGAGTGAAGGAGACCCAGTACTTC.

This clonotype was recorded only once. Sequence at one end of the junction differs from germline and may be a read error. The V gene is TRBV4-2, the J gene TRBJ2-7, with 10 nucleotides matching TRBD1. Germline CDR1 and CDR2: LGHNA and YNFKEQ. The CDR3 is made up of 18 amino acids. The CDR3 coding sequence is TGTGCCAGCAGCCAGAAACACCTAGGACAGGGGGGACCGCGCGAGCAGCCCTTC. It codes for CASSQKHLGQGGPREQPF.

Note on this clonotype: The CDR3 carries no conserved terminal phenylalanine or tryptophan, so it likely arises from a read error. This chain uses TRBV11-2 with TRBJ2-5; perhaps TRBD1 as D (5 bases). The CDR3 has 13 amino acids. CDR1 is SGHAT, CDR2 FQNNGV, per germline. CDR3 coding DNA: TGTGCTAGCAGCCCTAGACAGATAGATACCCAGTACTAC. It encodes CASSPRQIDTQYY.